Below are 4 T cell receptor beta chains sequenced from a single sample in a study of identical twins. TCRdb re-analysed the 5' RACE reads in MiXCR, keeping a single row per CDR3 protein. Here the sample spans approximately 190,000 distinct CDR3 sequences, approximately 16% being singletons. These same data were also listed under a study on T cells expressing NK-cell markers.

Sequencing was performed on CD8+ T cells sorted from blood. The source of these receptors is a woman aged 18-29 years in good health.

This clonotype was found a few times. This sequence joins TRBV5-1 and TRBJ2-1; D is uncertain. The CDR3 contains 9 residues. The germline V and J ends were trimmed by 6 bases and 10 bases, with 5 bases remaining between them. The germline gives CDR1 SGHRS, CDR2 YFSETQ. CDR3 region: CASTWEQFF. CDR3 DNA sequence: TGCGCCAGCACTTGGGAGCAGTTCTTC.

This clonotype was counted at least ten times. The rearrangement links TRBV6-2 or TRBV6-3 to TRBJ2-7; D is unresolved. The CDR3 has 11 residues. Germline loops: CDR1 MNHEY, CDR2 SVGEGT. V gave up 0 bases and J gave up 5 bases, with 2 bases separating them. CDR3 region: CASSYSHEQYF. For the CDR3, the DNA is TGTGCCAGCAGTTACTCGCACGAGCAGTACTTC.

This clonotype was recorded a few times. This chain uses TRBV25-1 with TRBJ2-1, with a weak D call TRBD2 (5 bases). Per germline, CDR1 MGHDK and CDR2 SYGVNS. The CDR3 totals 12 residues. V was clipped by 8 bases and J by 13 bases, with 18 bases between them. CDR3 nucleotides: TGTGCCAGCGGCTCAGTAGCGTCTTCCCAGTTCTTC. Translation: CASGSVASSQFF.

This clonotype occurred a few times. The rearrangement links TRBV7-3 to TRBJ2-3; tentatively, D is TRBD1 or TRBD2 (5 bases each). Trimming removed 5 bases from V and 2 bases from J, with 14 bases in between. CDR1 and CDR2 from the germline V gene are SGHTA and FQGTGA. The CDR3 covers 15 residues. The CDR3 protein is CASSQVGDLTDTQYF. The CDR3 DNA follows: TGTGCCAGCAGCCAGGTGGGGGACCTCACAGATACGCAGTATTTT.